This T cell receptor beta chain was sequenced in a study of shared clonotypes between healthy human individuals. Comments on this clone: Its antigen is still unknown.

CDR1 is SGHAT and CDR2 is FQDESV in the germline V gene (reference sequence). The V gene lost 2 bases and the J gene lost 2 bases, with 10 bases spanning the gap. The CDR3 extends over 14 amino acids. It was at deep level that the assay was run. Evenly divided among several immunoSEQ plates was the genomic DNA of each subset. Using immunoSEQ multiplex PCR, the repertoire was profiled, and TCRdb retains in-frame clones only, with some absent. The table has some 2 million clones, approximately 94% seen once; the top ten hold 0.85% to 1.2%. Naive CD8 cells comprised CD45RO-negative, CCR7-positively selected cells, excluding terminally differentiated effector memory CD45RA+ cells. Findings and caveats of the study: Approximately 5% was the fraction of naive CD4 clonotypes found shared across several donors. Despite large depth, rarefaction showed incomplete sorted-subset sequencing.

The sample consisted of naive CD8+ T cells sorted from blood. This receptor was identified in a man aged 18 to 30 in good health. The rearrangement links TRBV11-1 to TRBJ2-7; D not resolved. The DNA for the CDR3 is TGTGCCAGCAGCTTAAACGGATGGGCCTACGAGCAGTACTTC. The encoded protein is CASSLNGWAYEQYF. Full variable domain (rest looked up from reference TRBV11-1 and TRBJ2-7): EAEVAQSPRYKITEKSQAVAFWCDPISGHATLYWYRQILGQGPELLVQFQDESVVDDSQLPKDRFSAERLKGVDSTLKIQPAELGDSAMYLCASSLNGWAYEQYFGPGTRLTVT.